The 24 T cell receptor beta chains below were found in one sample sequenced in a study of T-cell reconstitution after alpha-beta-depleted transplantation in children. Unique molecular identifiers were incorporated during preparation of the TCRbeta library. TCRdb ran MiXCR on the PCR reads and lists one entry per CDR3 protein. This table has 200,000 or so distinct CDR3 sequences, roughly 6.3% appearing once. The sample in question was PBMCs, obtained before TCRalphabeta/CD19-depleted stem cell transplant. The receptors shown here come from a girl under three years old with combined immunodeficiency, due to receive a stem cell transplant.

The chain joins TRBV7-3 to TRBJ2-1; D not resolved. CDR1 SGHTA and CDR2 FQGTGA come from the germline V gene. Trimming stripped 2 bases from V and 4 bases from J, with 12 bases between. The CDR3 length is 15 residues. The CDR3 sequence: CASSLRDGDYNEQFF. The CDR3 DNA sequence: TGTGCCAGCAGCTTACGAGACGGAGATTACAATGAGCAGTTCTTC.

At least ten counts were recorded for this clonotype. The chain uses TRBV20-1 and TRBJ2-3; possibly TRBD2 for D (5 bases). Looked up from germline, CDR1 is DFQATT and CDR2 is SNEGSKA (reference sequence). The CDR3 covers 15 residues. The V end was cut by 3 bases, the J end by 0 bases, with 13 bases between. For the CDR3, the DNA is TGCAGTGCTAGGGTGTGGGAGAAAAGCACAGATACGCAGTATTTT. Its translation: CSARVWEKSTDTQYF.

This clonotype was picked up many times. The chain recombines TRBV20-1 with TRBJ1-1; D not resolved. The germline V gene has CDR1 DFQATT and CDR2 SNEGSKA (reference sequence). V was shortened by 5 bases and J by 9 bases, with 13 bases between the two germline ends. This CDR3 is built from 11 residues. The CDR3 loop reads CSAPTGGQAFF. The CDR3, as DNA: TGCAGTGCTCCGACGGGCGGACAAGCTTTCTTT.

This clonotype was seen at least ten times. This chain connects TRBV4-3 to TRBJ2-7; D is undetermined. Trimming took off 2 bases at V and 2 bases at J, with 19 bases between the two ends. This CDR3 is 17 amino acids long. The germline V gene has CDR1 LGHNA and CDR2 YSLEER. CDR3 residues: CASSQNPDSTPPYEQYF. The CDR3 DNA reads as TGCGCCAGCAGCCAAAACCCCGACTCTACTCCCCCCTACGAGCAGTACTTC.

The J gene is TRBJ2-7, the V gene TRBV7-2; TRBD2 matches at 13 bases. The V segment lost 2 bases and the J segment 4 bases; nucleotides outside the gene matches: 23. The CDR3 totals 22 residues. Per germline, CDR1 SGHTA and CDR2 FQGNSA. CDR3: CASSLPYPLRLAGGSRAYEQYF. CDR3 coding DNA: TGTGCCAGCAGCTTACCATACCCCCTTCGACTAGCGGGGGGCTCACGGGCGTACGAGCAGTACTTC. The full variable domain, its missing parts supplied by reference TRBV7-2 and TRBJ2-7, is GAGVSQSPSNKVTEKGKDVELRCDPISGHTALYWYRQSLGQGLEFLIYFQGNSAPDKSGLPSDRFSAERTGGSVSTLTIQRTQQEDSAVYLCASSLPYPLRLAGGSRAYEQYFGPGTRLTVT.

This clonotype was picked up a small number of times. V and J are TRBV7-6 and TRBJ2-6; possibly TRBD1 for D (5 bases). The CDR3 spans 16 residues. Germline values: CDR1 SGHVS, CDR2 FNYEAQ. Trimming removed 6 bases from V and 3 bases from J, with 15 bases in between. The CDR3 reads CASRPDSDLGANVLTF. CDR3 DNA: TGTGCCAGCAGACCCGACAGTGACCTTGGGGCCAACGTCCTGACTTTC.

The sample holds a few counts of this clonotype. The rearrangement links TRBV7-2 to TRBJ2-1; D tentatively fits TRBD1 or TRBD2 (6 bases each). The CDR3 is made up of 17 amino acids. Germline loops: CDR1 SGHTA, CDR2 FQGNSA. Trimming took off 5 bases at V and 5 bases at J, with 22 bases between the two ends. The CDR3 nucleotides read TGTGCCAGCAGCCCAGGGGACCCGGCTAGCGAGCACAATGAGCAGTTCTTC. Translating it yields CASSPGDPASEHNEQFF.

This clonotype was observed many times. V usage is TRBV24-1 and J usage is TRBJ1-4; no reliable D call. V dropped 4 bases and J dropped 8 bases, with 16 bases sitting between them. The CDR3 is 15 residues long. Germline V gene sequence: CDR1 KGHDR, CDR2 SFDVKD. The DNA of the CDR3 is TGTGCCACCAGTGACCCCAGGACGGGGAAGGAAAAACTGTTTTTT. As protein: CATSDPRTGKEKLFF.

Ten or more counts support this clonotype. In nucleotides, the CDR3 is TGTGCCAGCAGCGCCCCGGGACAGATGTTTGATACGCAGTATTTT. Protein product: CASSAPGQMFDTQYF. The chain has TRBV13 and TRBJ2-3; 7 bases are a match to TRBD1. In germline, CDR1 is PRHDT, CDR2 FYEKMQ (reference sequence). The CDR3 extends over 15 amino acids. J lost 6 bases, V lost 5 bases, and 11 bases had no gene match.

This clonotype was seen ten or more times. The V call is TRBV9, the J call TRBJ2-5; the D is unclear. The length of the CDR3 is 15 residues. With 0 bases removed from V and 5 bases from J, the gap between germline ends came to 14 bases. Germline CDR1 and CDR2: SGDLS and YYNGEE. CDR3 nucleotides: TGTGCCAGCAGCGTAGAAGGCGCTTTGGTGGAGACCCAGTACTTC. This encodes CASSVEGALVETQYF.

In its sample, this clonotype was seen many times. The CDR3 region is CASSSTGTGLDQPQHF. As DNA, the CDR3 is TGTGCCAGCAGCTCTACCGGTACAGGCTTGGATCAGCCCCAGCATTTT. The rearrangement uses TRBV7-4 and TRBJ1-5; perhaps TRBD1 as D (5 bases). The germline V gene encodes CDR1 SGHVT and CDR2 SQSDAQ. V gave up 4 bases and J gave up 5 bases, with 18 bases separating them. The CDR3 has 16 residues.

This clonotype was seen many times. The rearrangement links TRBV20-1 to TRBJ2-1, with TRBD2 identical over 9 bases. There are 14 residues in the CDR3. CDR1 is DFQATT, CDR2 SNEGSKA, per germline (reference sequence). Unmatched junction bases numbered 8, after V lost 5 bases and J lost 6 bases. The CDR3 sequence: CSASGTSWGNEQFF. The CDR3 nucleotides read TGCAGTGCTTCCGGGACTAGCTGGGGCAATGAGCAGTTCTTC.

Ten or more counts support this clonotype. CDR3 sequence (DNA): TGTGCCAGCAGTTACAGCGGTTACACAGATACGCAGTATTTT. Translated: CASSYSGYTDTQYF. The chain is built from TRBV27 and TRBJ2-3, with D perhaps TRBD2 (5 bases). V was clipped by 4 bases and J by 2 bases, with 10 bases between them. The CDR3 is 14 amino acids. CDR1 is MNHEY and CDR2 is SMNVEV in the germline V gene (reference sequence).

This clonotype has at least ten counts. The J gene is TRBJ1-2, the V gene TRBV29-1, with D tentatively TRBD1 (5 bases). The CDR3 length is 13 residues. Germline CDR1 reads SQVTM; CDR2 reads ANQGSEA. V lost 1 base to trimming and J lost 4 bases, with 10 bases between them. The chain's CDR3 is CSVEAPGGYGYTF. The CDR3, as DNA: TGCAGCGTTGAAGCCCCGGGGGGCTATGGCTACACCTTC.

This clonotype has at least ten counts. This chain links TRBV20-1 with TRBJ2-7; D gene unclear. The V and J ends lost 4 bases and 10 bases respectively, with 20 bases between them. Germline lookup yields CDR1 DFQATT and CDR2 SNEGSKA (reference sequence). The length of the CDR3 is 13 residues. CDR3 in DNA: TGCAGTGCTACCGACCCTGGTAGGCTTCTTCAGTACTTC. It translates to CSATDPGRLLQYF.

In this sample, this clonotype turned up many times. The chain uses TRBV12-3 or TRBV12-4 and TRBJ2-7; TRBD2 might be the D (6 bases). Trimming left V 4 bases short and J 4 bases short, with 11 bases between. The CDR3 runs to 13 residues. The CDR3 DNA is TGTGCCAGCAGTTCGGGACTTGGGTACGAGCAGTACTTC. Translation: CASSSGLGYEQYF.

This clonotype was counted at least ten times. The chain links TRBV12-3 or TRBV12-4 to TRBJ2-5; D may be TRBD1 or TRBD2 (6 bases each). V lost 5 bases, J lost 1 base, and 14 bases lay in between. CDR3 length equals 15 residues. This CDR3 reads CASSPGAGIQETQYF. The CDR3 DNA is TGTGCCAGCAGTCCGGGGGCAGGGATCCAAGAGACCCAGTACTTC.

V usage is TRBV4-1 and J usage is TRBJ2-1, with 7 nucleotides matching TRBD2. Germline trimming cut 0 bases from V and 2 bases from J; bases unmatched to any gene: 7. The germline gives CDR1 MGHRA, CDR2 YSYEKL. The CDR3 contains 17 residues. The CDR3 DNA is TGCGCCAGCAGCCAAGATCAGCTAGCGGTCACCTACAATGAGCAGTTCTTC. Amino acids: CASSQDQLAVTYNEQFF.

This clonotype was seen ten or more times. This rearrangement joins TRBV28 to TRBJ2-1; 8 bases match TRBD2. The CDR3 has 16 residues. The V gene end was trimmed by 5 bases and the J gene end by 2 bases; junction bases not matched to a gene: 8. Germline values: CDR1 MDHEN, CDR2 SYDVKM. This CDR3 is CASSRRLANPYNEQFF. The DNA for the CDR3 is TGTGCCAGCAGTCGTCGACTAGCGAATCCCTACAATGAGCAGTTCTTC.

The sample holds many counts of this clonotype. The chain links TRBV28 to TRBJ1-1; D unclear. Germline CDR1 and CDR2: MDHEN and SYDVKM. The CDR3 contains 12 residues. V was clipped by 7 bases and J by 0 bases, with 6 bases between them. The CDR3 is CASKRMNTEAFF. DNA for the CDR3: TGTGCCAGCAAAAGAATGAACACTGAAGCTTTCTTT.

This chain links TRBV29-1 with TRBJ1-2; weak D call: TRBD1 (5 bases). The CDR3 spans 14 residues. The germline V gene encodes CDR1 SQVTM and CDR2 ANQGSEA. The germline V and J ends were trimmed by 3 bases and 6 bases, with 17 bases remaining between them. The CDR3 loop is CSVEGPGGGDGYTF. Written as DNA, the CDR3 is TGCAGCGTTGAGGGACCCGGAGGAGGGGATGGCTACACCTTC. The variable domain in full, completed from reference TRBV29-1 and TRBJ1-2, reads SAVISQKPSRDICQRGTSLTIQCQVDSQVTMMFWYRQQPGQSLTLIATANQGSEATYESGFVIDKFPISRPNLTFSTLTVSNMSPEDSSIYLCSVEGPGGGDGYTFGSGTRLTVV.

This clonotype was counted ten times or more. This chain uses TRBV29-1 with TRBJ2-3; 7 positions agree with TRBD2. Germline loops: CDR1 SQVTM, CDR2 ANQGSEA. Trimming removed 2 bases from V and 2 bases from J; junction bases left unmatched: 16. The CDR3 spans 18 residues. The CDR3 region has the DNA TGCAGCGTTGAACCTGGGACTGGGAGGGCCGGGGACACAGATACGCAGTATTTT. Protein: CSVEPGTGRAGDTDTQYF.

The V and J genes are TRBV24-1 and TRBJ1-1; a weak D match, TRBD1 (5 bases). Germline lookup yields CDR1 KGHDR and CDR2 SFDVKD. The CDR3 runs to 13 residues. V was clipped by 5 bases and J by 2 bases, with 8 bases between them. The CDR3 loop reads CATSAQGNTEAFF. CDR3 sequence (DNA): TGTGCCACCAGTGCCCAGGGCAACACTGAAGCTTTCTTT.

This clonotype was found many times. The rearrangement uses TRBV29-1 and TRBJ1-1; D is unresolved. V lost 5 bases to trimming and J lost 2 bases, with 6 bases between them. Germline assignment: CDR1 SQVTM and CDR2 ANQGSEA. The CDR3 consists of 11 residues. The CDR3 nucleotides read TGCAGCGTTTTCCTTAACACTGAAGCTTTCTTT. Its protein is CSVFLNTEAFF.